What follows is one T cell receptor beta chain and its context. These data are taken from a study of OX40 agonist ivuxolimab in advanced cancers. Study-level information: Given to patients was ivuxolimab, an agonistic anti-OX40 (CD134) antibody.

The protocol was immunoSEQ multiplex PCR, while the TCRdb copy is restricted to in-frame clones and leaves out a portion. This sample has about 8,000 clones, with around 87% found just once. The source is an adult with an advanced solid tumor such as melanoma, head and neck, liver or kidney cancer. The sequencing here drew on CD4+ or CD8+ T cells sorted from blood, taken in a trial of the OX40 agonist ivuxolimab.

The CDR3 nucleotides are TGTGCCACCAGCAGGACTAGCGGGGGCACAGATACGCAGTATTTT. Translating it yields CATSRTSGGTDTQYF. The chain has TRBV15 and TRBJ2-3, with 11 bases matching TRBD2. V shed 3 bases and J 1 base; nucleotides not matched to a gene: 0. Looked up from germline, CDR1 is LNHNV and CDR2 is YYDKDF (reference sequence). CDR3 size: 15 residues.